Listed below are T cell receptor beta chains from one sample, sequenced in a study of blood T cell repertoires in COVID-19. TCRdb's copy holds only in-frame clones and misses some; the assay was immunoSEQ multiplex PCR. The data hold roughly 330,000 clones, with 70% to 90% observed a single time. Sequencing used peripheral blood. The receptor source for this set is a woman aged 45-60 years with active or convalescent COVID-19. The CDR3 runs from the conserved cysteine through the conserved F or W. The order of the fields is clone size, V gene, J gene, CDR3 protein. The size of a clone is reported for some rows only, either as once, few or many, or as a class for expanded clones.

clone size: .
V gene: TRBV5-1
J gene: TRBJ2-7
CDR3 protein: CASSLGDSGNEQYF

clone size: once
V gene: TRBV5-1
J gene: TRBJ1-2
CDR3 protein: CASSLGGQSYGYTF

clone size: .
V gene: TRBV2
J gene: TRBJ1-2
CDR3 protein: CASNPPGQGAGGYTF

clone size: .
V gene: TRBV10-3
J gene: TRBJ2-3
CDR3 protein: CAISEGTGGTDTQYF

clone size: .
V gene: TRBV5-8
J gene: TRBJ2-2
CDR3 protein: CASSSRQANTGELFF

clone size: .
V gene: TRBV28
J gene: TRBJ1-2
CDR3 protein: CASKTETGDKGYTF

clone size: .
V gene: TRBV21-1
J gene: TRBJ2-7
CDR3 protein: CASSVGTGNSYEQYF

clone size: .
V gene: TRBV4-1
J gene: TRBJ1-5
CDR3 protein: CASSQDVGQPQHF

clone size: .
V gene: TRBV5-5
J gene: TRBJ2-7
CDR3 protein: CASSRDTIYEQYF

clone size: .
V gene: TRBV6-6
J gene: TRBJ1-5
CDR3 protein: CASSHPQIQGRNQPQHF

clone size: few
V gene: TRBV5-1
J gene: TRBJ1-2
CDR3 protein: CASSFTGGAALYGYTF

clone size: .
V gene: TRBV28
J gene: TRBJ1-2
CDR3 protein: CASSLSQGYGYTF

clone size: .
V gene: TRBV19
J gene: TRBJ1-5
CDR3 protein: CASNGGSGNQPQHF

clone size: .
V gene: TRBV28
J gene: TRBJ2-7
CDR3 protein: CASSSRTGSYEQYF

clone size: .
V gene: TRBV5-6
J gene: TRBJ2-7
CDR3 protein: CASSSVYEQYF

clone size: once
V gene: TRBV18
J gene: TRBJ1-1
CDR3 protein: CASSQPGTGGTGNTEAFF

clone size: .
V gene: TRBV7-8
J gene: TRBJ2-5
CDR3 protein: CASSLGGPRETQYF

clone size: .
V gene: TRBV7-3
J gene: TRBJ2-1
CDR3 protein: CASSWTSGMGNEQFF

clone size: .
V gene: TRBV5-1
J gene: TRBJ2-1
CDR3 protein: CASSLTGTTSYNEQFF

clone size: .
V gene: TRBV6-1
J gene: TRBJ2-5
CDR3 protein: CASSEGVGAPYF

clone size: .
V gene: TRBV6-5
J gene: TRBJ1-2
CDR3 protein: CASSWRGQGGYTF

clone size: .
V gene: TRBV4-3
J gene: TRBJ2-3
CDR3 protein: CAREGGKGTDTQYF

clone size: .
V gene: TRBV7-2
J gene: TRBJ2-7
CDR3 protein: CASSLVPSWDRESYEQYF

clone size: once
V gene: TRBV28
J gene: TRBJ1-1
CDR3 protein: CASNFNSRSEAFF

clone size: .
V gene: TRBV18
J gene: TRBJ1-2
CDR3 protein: CASSPPIGGYTF

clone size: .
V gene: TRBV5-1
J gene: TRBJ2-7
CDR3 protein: CASSLLGTGKTYEQYF

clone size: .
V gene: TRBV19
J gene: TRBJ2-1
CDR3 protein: CASSARPGLGSYNEQFF